One sample yielded the 20 T cell receptor beta chains listed below, sequenced in a study of monozygotic twins with cystic fibrosis listed by TCRdb under 2021. Receptor amplification or capture employed the immunoSEQ multiplex PCR assay. TCRdb obtained this table from immuneACCESS and retained in-frame rearrangements with V and J assigned. These tables miss some clones; where compared with another copy, unresolved V genes account for less than half of the shortfall, and the remainder is unexplained. A total of 30,000 to 45,000 clones appear in this sample, under 90% of them only once. Around 1.5% of the sample rests with the top ten. The material sequenced was blood. The receptor source for this set is a girl aged 2 to 10 with cystic fibrosis.

In its sample, this clone was seen a few times. The chain has TRBV2 and TRBJ1-1, with 9 nucleotides matching TRBD1. This CDR3 is 13 amino acids long. Germline-derived CDR1 and CDR2 are SNHLY and FYNNEI. With V trimmed by 6 bases and J by 2 bases, 1 base remained unmatched. The CDR3 here is CASRTGGNTEAFF. The CDR3 nucleotides are TGTGCCAGCAGGACAGGGGGTAACACTGAAGCTTTCTTT.

This chain's CDR3 is CASSQETLSSGNTIYF. The CDR3 DNA is TGTGCCAGCAGCCAAGAGACCCTAAGCTCTGGAAACACCATATATTTT. The chain joins TRBV14 to TRBJ1-3; D call uncertain. This CDR3 is 16 amino acids long. The V end lost 0 bases, the J end lost 0 bases, and 9 bases lay between the germline ends. The V gene's germline CDR1 is SGHDN and CDR2 FVKESK.

The count of this clone is one. The CDR3 sequence: CASSQDYWGYIQYF. The DNA for the CDR3 is TGCGCCAGCAGCCAAGATTATTGGGGGTACATTCAGTACTTC. The V gene is TRBV4-1, the J gene TRBJ2-4, with D perhaps TRBD1 or TRBD2 (5 bases each). V lost 0 bases to trimming and J lost 8 bases, with 11 bases between them. Germline V gene lookup returns CDR1 MGHRA and CDR2 YSYEKL. This CDR3 comprises 14 residues.

V and J are TRBV30 and TRBJ2-2, with D perhaps matching TRBD1 or TRBD2 (5 bases each). CDR1 and CDR2 from the germline V gene are GTSNPN and SVGIG (reference sequence). CDR3 length: 12 residues. The V end was cut by 7 bases, the J end by 6 bases, with 12 bases between. In DNA form, the CDR3 reads TGTGCCTTAAAGAGGGGATCCGGGGAGCTGTTTTTT. Translating gives CALKRGSGELFF. The variable domain in full, completed from reference TRBV30 and TRBJ2-2, reads SQTIHQWPATLVQPVGSPLSLECTVEGTSNPNLYWYRQAAGRGLQLLFYSVGIGQISSEVPQNLSASRPQDRQFILSSKKLLLSDSGFYLCALKRGSGELFFGEGSRLTVL.

The chain couples TRBV4-1 to TRBJ2-4; TRBD1 matches at 9 bases. V was clipped by 1 base and J by 9 bases; unmatched bases: 16. CDR3 length: 18 residues. Germline V gene lookup returns CDR1 MGHRA and CDR2 YSYEKL. CDR3 DNA sequence: TGCGCCAGCAGCCAAGTTCCGCCGGCCGGGACAGGGTTTATCATTCAGTACTTC. This codes for CASSQVPPAGTGFIIQYF.

The rearrangement uses TRBV7-2 and TRBJ2-7, with 12 bases lining up with TRBD2. V was pared by 0 bases and J by 4 bases, with 7 bases of the junction left unmatched. The CDR3 is 17 amino acids. From germline, CDR1 is SGHTA and CDR2 FQGNSA. CDR3 nucleotide sequence: TGTGCCAGCAGCTTAGCGAGAACTAGCGGGGGGCAATACGAGCAGTACTTC. It encodes CASSLARTSGGQYEQYF.

This chain joins TRBV30 and TRBJ2-2; D is unclear. The V and J ends lost 0 bases and 4 bases respectively, with 3 bases between them. CDR1 GTSNPN and CDR2 SVGIG come from the germline V gene (reference sequence). The CDR3 length is 12 residues. The CDR3 nucleotides are TGTGCCTGGAGTGTAGCCACCGGGGAGCTGTTTTTT. Its translation is CAWSVATGELFF.

This clone was recorded only once. The chain uses TRBV5-1 and TRBJ2-7; 8 bases fit TRBD2. This CDR3 contains 14 residues. J gave up 0 bases and V 4 bases, and 3 bases lay outside the gene matches. Germline CDR1 reads SGHRS; CDR2 reads YFSETQ. The CDR3 is CASSELAASYEQYF. For the CDR3, the DNA is TGCGCCAGCAGCGAACTAGCGGCCTCCTACGAGCAGTACTTC.

This rearrangement joins TRBV5-4 to TRBJ1-6; possibly TRBD1 for D (6 bases). Trimming pared 0 bases from V and 4 bases from J, leaving 11 bases between. Germline lookup yields CDR1 SGHNT and CDR2 YYREEE (reference sequence). The CDR3 has 16 amino acids. CDR3 in amino acids: CASSLAGRGYNSPLHF. The CDR3 region has the DNA TGTGCCAGCAGCTTGGCGGGGAGGGGGTATAATTCACCCCTCCACTTT.

J is TRBJ2-1 and V is TRBV6-5; unclear D gene. Trimming removed 5 bases at V and 4 bases at J, with 12 bases between. Looked up from germline, CDR1 is MNHEY and CDR2 is SVGAGI. The CDR3 spans 14 residues. The CDR3 DNA reads TGTGCCAGCAGTCGGCTAGGGTTGTACAATGAGCAGTTCTTC. Its translation is CASSRLGLYNEQFF.

The chain employs TRBV25-1 and TRBJ2-7; no reliable D call. Trimming shortened V by 6 bases and J by 2 bases, and 17 bases separated the two germline ends. CDR3 length: 15 amino acids. Per germline, CDR1 MGHDK and CDR2 SYGVNS. CDR3 nucleotide sequence: TGTGCCAGCAGGGCCGGCCTAAGGGATACCTACGAGCAGTACTTC. Translated: CASRAGLRDTYEQYF.

The chain uses TRBV25-1 and TRBJ1-4; the match to TRBD1 covers 8 bases. Germline assignment: CDR1 MGHDK and CDR2 SYGVNS. With 4 bases clipped from V and 2 bases from J, the junction kept 6 bases outside the gene matches. The CDR3 totals 16 residues. The CDR3 loop is CASSGRGLLTNEKLFF. Here the CDR3 DNA reads TGTGCCAGCAGTGGCAGGGGGCTTCTGACTAATGAAAAACTGTTTTTT.

V is TRBV15 and J is TRBJ1-6; TRBD1 aligns across 8 bases. J was trimmed by 5 bases and V by 1 base; bases with no gene match: 4. The CDR3 contains 16 residues. The germline CDR1 and CDR2 sequences are LNHNV and YYDKDF (reference sequence). CDR3 in amino acids: CATSRVDRDHNSPLHF. The CDR3 DNA is TGTGCCACCAGCAGAGTGGACAGGGATCATAATTCACCCCTCCACTTT.

The chain joins TRBV7-2 to TRBJ2-7, with TRBD1 identical over 8 bases. The CDR3 runs to 15 residues. The trim removed 1 base at V and 7 bases at J, leaving 9 bases unmatched. CDR1 SGHTA and CDR2 FQGNSA come from the germline V gene. The CDR3 DNA sequence: TGTGCCAGCAGCTTAGTTGGCAGGGGGCAGGGAGAGCAGTACTTC. This gives the protein CASSLVGRGQGEQYF.

The chain joins TRBV6-1 to TRBJ2-2; 7 nucleotides agree with TRBD1. V was pared by 6 bases and J by 6 bases, with 7 bases of the junction left unmatched. The CDR3 spans 14 residues. In germline, CDR1 is MNHNS, CDR2 SASEGT. For the CDR3, the DNA is TGTGCCAGCAGGGGCAGGGGGTACCCCGGGGAGCTGTTTTTT. It specifies CASRGRGYPGELFF.

CDR3 loop: CAWSVSGVHEQYF. In DNA, the CDR3 is TGTGCCTGGAGTGTATCCGGGGTCCACGAGCAGTACTTC. The chain recombines TRBV30 with TRBJ2-7; TRBD2 might be the D (5 bases). The CDR3 has 13 residues. Germline-derived CDR1 and CDR2 are GTSNPN and SVGIG (reference sequence). Trimming took 0 bases from V and 5 from J, leaving 11 bases between them.

In its sample, this clone was seen once. The rearrangement links TRBV5-1 to TRBJ1-1; 12 nucleotides agree with TRBD1. With V trimmed by 3 bases and J by 6 bases, 6 bases remained unmatched. CDR1 is SGHRS and CDR2 is YFSETQ in the germline V gene. This CDR3 has 15 residues. CDR3 coding DNA: TGCGCCAGCAGCTACGCCGGGACAGGGGGCCCTGAAGCTTTCTTT. It yields the protein CASSYAGTGGPEAFF.

This clone was counted a few times. The chain recombines TRBV28 with TRBJ1-1; D is undetermined. V gave up 3 bases and J gave up 10 bases, with 15 bases separating them. This CDR3 contains 13 residues. CDR1 is MDHEN, CDR2 SYDVKM, per germline. CDR3 residues: CASSFWEGPGAFF. The CDR3 coding sequence is TGTGCCAGCAGTTTTTGGGAGGGCCCTGGAGCTTTCTTT.

The gene calls are TRBV9 and TRBJ2-7; D is perhaps TRBD2 (8 bases). The germline CDR1 and CDR2 sequences are SGDLS and YYNGEE. With 3 bases removed from V and 7 bases from J, the gap between germline ends came to 20 bases. The CDR3 sequence is 15 residues long. Here the CDR3 reads CASSASGTRGREQYF. The CDR3 DNA reads TGTGCCAGCAGCGCCTCCGGGACTAGGGGGCGTGAGCAGTACTTC.

The gene calls are TRBV11-2 and TRBJ1-2; unclear D gene. CDR1 is SGHAT, CDR2 FQNNGV, per germline. Deletions cut 1 base from V and 4 bases from J, with 7 bases between. CDR3 size: 13 residues. The CDR3 sequence: CASSLGRIYGYTF. Here the CDR3 DNA reads TGTGCCAGCAGCTTAGGACGGATCTATGGCTACACCTTC.